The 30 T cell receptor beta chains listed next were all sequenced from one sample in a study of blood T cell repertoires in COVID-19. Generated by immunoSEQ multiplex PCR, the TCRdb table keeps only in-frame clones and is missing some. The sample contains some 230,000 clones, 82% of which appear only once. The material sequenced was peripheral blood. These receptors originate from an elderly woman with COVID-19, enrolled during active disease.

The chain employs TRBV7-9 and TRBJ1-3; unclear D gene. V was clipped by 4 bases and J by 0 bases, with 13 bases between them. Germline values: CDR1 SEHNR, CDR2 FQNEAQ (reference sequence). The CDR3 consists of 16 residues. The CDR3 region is CASSSTDGSSGNTIYF. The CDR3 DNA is TGTGCCAGCAGCTCCACAGACGGGAGCTCTGGAAACACCATATATTTT. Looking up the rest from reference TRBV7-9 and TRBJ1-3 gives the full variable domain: DTGVSQNPRHKITKRGQNVTFRCDPISEHNRLYWYRQTLGQGPEFLTYFQNEAQLEKSRLLSDRFSAERPKGSFSTLEIQRTEQGDSAMYLCASSSTDGSSGNTIYFGEGSWLTVV.

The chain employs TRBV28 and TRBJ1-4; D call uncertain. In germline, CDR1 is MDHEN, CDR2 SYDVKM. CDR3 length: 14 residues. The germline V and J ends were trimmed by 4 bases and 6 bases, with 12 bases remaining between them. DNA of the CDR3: TGTGCCAGCAGTTCCACAGTGGAGGATGAAAAACTGTTTTTT. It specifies CASSSTVEDEKLFF.

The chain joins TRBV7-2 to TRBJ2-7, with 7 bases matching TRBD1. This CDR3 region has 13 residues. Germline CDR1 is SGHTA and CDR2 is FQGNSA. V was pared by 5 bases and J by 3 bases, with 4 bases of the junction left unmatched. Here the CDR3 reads CASSPGQLYEQYF. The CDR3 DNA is TGTGCCAGCAGCCCGGGACAGCTCTACGAGCAGTACTTC.

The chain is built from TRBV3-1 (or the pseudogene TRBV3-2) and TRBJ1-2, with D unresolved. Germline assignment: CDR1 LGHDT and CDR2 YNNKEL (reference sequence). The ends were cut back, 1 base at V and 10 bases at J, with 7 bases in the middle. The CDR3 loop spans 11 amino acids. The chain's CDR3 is CASSQGGDYTF. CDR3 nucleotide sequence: TGTGCCAGCAGCCAAGGCGGGGACTACACCTTC.

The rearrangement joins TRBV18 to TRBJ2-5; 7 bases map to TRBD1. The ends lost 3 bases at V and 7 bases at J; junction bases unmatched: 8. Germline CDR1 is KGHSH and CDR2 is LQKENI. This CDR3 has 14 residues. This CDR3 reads CASSPETGMGTQYF. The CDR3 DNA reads TGTGCCAGCTCACCGGAGACAGGGATGGGGACCCAGTACTTC.

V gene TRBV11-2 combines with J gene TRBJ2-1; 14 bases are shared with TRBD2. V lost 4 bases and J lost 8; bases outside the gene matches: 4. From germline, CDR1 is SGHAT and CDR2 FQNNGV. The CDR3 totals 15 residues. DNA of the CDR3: TGTGCCAGCAGCTCGGGACTAGCGGGAGTATATGAGCAGTTCTTC. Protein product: CASSSGLAGVYEQFF.

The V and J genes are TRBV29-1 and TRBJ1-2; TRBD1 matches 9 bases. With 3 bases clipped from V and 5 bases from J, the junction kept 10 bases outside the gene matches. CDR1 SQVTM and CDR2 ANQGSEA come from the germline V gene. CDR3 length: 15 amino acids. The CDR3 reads CSVEGRNRGRYGYTF. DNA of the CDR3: TGCAGCGTTGAGGGTCGTAACAGGGGGCGTTATGGCTACACCTTC.

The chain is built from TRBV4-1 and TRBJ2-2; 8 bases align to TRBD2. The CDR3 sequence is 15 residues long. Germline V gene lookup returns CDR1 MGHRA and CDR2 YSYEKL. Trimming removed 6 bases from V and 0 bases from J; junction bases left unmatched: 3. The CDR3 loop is CASRVSGANTGELFF. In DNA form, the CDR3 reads TGCGCCAGCAGAGTTAGCGGGGCGAACACCGGGGAGCTGTTTTTT.

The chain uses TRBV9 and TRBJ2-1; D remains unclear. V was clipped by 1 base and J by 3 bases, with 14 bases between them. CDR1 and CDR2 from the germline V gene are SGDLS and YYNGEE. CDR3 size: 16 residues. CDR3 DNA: TGTGCCAGCAGCGTAAAGACACCCCTATACTACAATGAGCAGTTCTTC. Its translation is CASSVKTPLYYNEQFF. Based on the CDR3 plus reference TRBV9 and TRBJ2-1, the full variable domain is DSGVTQTPKHLITATGQRVTLRCSPRSGDLSVYWYQQSLDQGLQFLIQYYNGEERAKGNILERFSAQQFPDLHSELNLSSLELGDSALYFCASSVKTPLYYNEQFFGPGTRLTVL.

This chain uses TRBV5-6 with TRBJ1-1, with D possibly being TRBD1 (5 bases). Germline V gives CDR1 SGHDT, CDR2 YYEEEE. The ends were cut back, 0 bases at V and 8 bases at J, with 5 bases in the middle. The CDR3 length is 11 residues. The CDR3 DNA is TGTGCCAGCAGCTTGGACAGGGAAGCTTTCTTT. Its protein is CASSLDREAFF.

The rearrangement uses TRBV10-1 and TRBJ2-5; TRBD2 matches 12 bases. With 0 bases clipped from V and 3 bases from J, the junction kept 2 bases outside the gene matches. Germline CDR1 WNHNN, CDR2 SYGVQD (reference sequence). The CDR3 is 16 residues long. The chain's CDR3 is CASSESRLAGEETQYF. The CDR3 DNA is TGCGCCAGCAGTGAGTCCCGACTAGCGGGGGAAGAGACCCAGTACTTC.

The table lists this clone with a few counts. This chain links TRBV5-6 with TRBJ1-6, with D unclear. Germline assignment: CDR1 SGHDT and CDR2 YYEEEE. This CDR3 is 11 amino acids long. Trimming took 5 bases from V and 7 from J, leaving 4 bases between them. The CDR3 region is CASSSNSPLHF. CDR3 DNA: TGTGCCAGCAGTTCAAATTCACCCCTCCACTTT. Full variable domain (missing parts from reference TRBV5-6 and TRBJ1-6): DAGVTQSPTHLIKTRGQQVTLRCSPKSGHDTVSWYQQALGQGPQFIFQYYEEEERQRGNFPDRFSGHQFPNYSSELNVNALLLGDSALYLCASSSNSPLHFGNGTRLTVT.

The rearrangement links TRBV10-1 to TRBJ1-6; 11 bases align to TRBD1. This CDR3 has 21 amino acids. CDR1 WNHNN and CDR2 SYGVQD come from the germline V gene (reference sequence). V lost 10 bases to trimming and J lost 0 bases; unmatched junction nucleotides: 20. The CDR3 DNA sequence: TGCGCCAACTTAAAAAAGTTTGAGGGACAGGGGGTCAGCTCCTATAATTCACCCCTCCACTTT. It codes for CANLKKFEGQGVSSYNSPLHF.

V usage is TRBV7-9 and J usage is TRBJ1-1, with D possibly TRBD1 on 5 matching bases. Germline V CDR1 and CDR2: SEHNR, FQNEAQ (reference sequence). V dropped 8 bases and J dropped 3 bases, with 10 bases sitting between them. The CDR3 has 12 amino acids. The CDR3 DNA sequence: TGTGCCAGCGATTGGGGGGACACTGAAGCTTTCTTT. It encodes CASDWGDTEAFF. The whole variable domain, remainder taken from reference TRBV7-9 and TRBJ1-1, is DTGVSQNPRHKITKRGQNVTFRCDPISEHNRLYWYRQTLGQGPEFLTYFQNEAQLEKSRLLSDRFSAERPKGSFSTLEIQRTEQGDSAMYLCASDWGDTEAFFGQGTRLTVV.

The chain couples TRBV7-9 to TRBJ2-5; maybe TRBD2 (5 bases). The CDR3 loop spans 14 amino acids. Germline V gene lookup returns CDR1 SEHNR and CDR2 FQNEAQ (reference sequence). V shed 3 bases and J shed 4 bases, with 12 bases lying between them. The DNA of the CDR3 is TGTGCCAGCAGCTTCGCGGGTTTGGTAGAGACCCAGTACTTC. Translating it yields CASSFAGLVETQYF.

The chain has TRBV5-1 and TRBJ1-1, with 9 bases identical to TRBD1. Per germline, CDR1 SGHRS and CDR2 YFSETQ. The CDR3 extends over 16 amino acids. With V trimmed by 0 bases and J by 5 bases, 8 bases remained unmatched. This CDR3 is CASSLGTGAAGTEAFF. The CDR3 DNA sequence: TGCGCCAGCAGCTTGGGGACAGGGGCCGCGGGAACTGAAGCTTTCTTT. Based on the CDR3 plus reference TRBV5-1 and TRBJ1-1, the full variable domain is KAGVTQTPRYLIKTRGQQVTLSCSPISGHRSVSWYQQTPGQGLQFLFEYFSETQRNKGNFPGRFSGRQFSNSRSEMNVSTLELGDSALYLCASSLGTGAAGTEAFFGQGTRLTVV.

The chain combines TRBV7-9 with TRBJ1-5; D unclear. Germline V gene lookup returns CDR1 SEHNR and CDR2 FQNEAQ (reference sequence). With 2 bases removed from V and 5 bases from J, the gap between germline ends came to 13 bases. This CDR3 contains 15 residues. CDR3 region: CASSLSNYPDQPQHF. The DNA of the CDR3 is TGTGCCAGCAGCTTAAGCAATTACCCCGATCAGCCCCAGCATTTT.

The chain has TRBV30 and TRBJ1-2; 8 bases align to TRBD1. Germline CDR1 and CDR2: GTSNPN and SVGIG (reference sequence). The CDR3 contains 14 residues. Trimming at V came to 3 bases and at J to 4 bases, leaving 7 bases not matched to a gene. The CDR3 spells CAWRGDRQSYGYTF. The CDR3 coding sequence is TGTGCCTGGAGGGGGGACAGGCAATCCTATGGCTACACCTTC.

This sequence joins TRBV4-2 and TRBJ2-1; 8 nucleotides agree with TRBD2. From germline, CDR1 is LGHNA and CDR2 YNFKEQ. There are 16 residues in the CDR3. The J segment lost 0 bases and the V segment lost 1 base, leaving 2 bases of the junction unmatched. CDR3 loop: CASSQGAGGSYNEQFF. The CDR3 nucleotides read TGTGCCAGCAGCCAAGGGGCGGGGGGCTCCTACAATGAGCAGTTCTTC.

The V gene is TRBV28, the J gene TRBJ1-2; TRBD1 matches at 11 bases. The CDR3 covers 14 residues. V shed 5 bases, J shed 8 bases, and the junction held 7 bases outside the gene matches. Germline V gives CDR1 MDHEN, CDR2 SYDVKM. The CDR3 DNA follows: TGTGCCAGCAGTACAACCGGGACAGGGGGAGGCTACACCTTC. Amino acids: CASSTTGTGGGYTF.

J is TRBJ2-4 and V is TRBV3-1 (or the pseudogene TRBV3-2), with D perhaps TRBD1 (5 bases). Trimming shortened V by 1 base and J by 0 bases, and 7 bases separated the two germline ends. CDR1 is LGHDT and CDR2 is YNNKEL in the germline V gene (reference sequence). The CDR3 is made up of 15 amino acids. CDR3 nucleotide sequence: TGTGCCAGCAGCCAAGGGGGCTTAGCCAAAAACATTCAGTACTTC. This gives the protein CASSQGGLAKNIQYF.

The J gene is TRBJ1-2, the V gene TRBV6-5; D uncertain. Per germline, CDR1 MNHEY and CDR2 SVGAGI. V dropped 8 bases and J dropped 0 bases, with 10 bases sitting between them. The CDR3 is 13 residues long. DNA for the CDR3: TGTGCCAGCTTGACATCAGCTAACTATGGCTACACCTTC. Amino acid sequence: CASLTSANYGYTF.

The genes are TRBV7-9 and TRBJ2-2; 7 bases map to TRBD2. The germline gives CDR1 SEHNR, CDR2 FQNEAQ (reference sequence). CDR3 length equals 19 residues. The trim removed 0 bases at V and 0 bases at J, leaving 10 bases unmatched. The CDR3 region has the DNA TGTGCCAGCAGCTTAGCTACGTCGCTAGCGGATTCGAACACCGGGGAGCTGTTTTTT. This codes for CASSLATSLADSNTGELFF.

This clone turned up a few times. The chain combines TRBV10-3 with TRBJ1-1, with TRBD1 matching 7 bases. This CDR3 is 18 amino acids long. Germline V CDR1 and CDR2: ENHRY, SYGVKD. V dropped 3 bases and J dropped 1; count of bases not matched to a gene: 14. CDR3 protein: CAISESPIRQGRNTEAFF. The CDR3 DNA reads TGTGCCATCAGTGAATCACCGATCAGACAGGGAAGGAACACTGAAGCTTTCTTT.

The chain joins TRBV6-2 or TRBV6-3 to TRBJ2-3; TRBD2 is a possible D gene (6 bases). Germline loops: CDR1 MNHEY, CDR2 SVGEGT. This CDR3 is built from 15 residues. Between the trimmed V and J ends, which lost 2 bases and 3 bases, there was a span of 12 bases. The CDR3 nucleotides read TGTGCCAGCAGTTACGCGGGGAGACGGACAGATACGCAGTATTTT. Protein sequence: CASSYAGRRTDTQYF.

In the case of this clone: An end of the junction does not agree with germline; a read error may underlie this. Written as DNA, the CDR3 is TGTGCTAGCAGCCCCGGGACTGTCGTTGCCGGGGAGCTGTTTTTT. It is translated as CASSPGTVVAGELFF. V usage is TRBV7-7 and J usage is TRBJ2-2, with D perhaps matching TRBD2 (6 bases). The CDR3 sequence is 15 residues long. Germline CDR1 is SSHAT and CDR2 is FNYEAQ (reference sequence).

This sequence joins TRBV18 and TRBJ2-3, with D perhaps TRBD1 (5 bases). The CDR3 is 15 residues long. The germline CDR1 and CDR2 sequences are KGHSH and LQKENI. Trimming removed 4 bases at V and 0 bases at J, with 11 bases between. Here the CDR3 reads CASSHFDSSTDTQYF. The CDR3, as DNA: TGTGCCAGCTCACACTTCGACAGCAGCACAGATACGCAGTATTTT.

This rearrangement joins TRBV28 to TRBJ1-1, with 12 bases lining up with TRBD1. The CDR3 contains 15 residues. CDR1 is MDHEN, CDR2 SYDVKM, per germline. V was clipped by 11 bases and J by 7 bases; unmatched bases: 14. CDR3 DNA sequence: TGTGCCCTGGGGACAGGGGGCCTCTCCGAACGTGAAGCTTTCTTT. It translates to CALGTGGLSEREAFF.

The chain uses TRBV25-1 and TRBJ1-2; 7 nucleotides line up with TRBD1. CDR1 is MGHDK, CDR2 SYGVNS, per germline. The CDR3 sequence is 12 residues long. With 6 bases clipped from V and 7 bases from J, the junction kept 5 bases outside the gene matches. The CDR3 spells CASRRDRAGYTF. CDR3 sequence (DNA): TGTGCCAGCAGAAGAGACAGGGCTGGCTACACCTTC.

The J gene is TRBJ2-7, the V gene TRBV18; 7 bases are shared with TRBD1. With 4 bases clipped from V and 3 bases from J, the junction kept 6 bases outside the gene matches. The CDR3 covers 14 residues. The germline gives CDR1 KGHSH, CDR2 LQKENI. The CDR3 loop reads CASSLPGQIYEQYF. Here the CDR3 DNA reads TGTGCCAGCTCACTTCCGGGACAGATCTACGAGCAGTACTTC.